This T cell receptor (beta chain) was captured in a study of shared clonotypes between healthy human individuals. About this clone: Its antigen is still unknown. The germline gene is not matched at one end of the junction; a read error may be the cause.

Germline CDR1 reads SQVTM; CDR2 reads ANQGSEA. CDR3 length: 12 residues. Study-level findings and limits: Limitation of the genetic and exposure-history diversity represented came from the few donors.

The assay was immunoSEQ multiplex PCR, and TCRdb's table has in-frame clones only and misses some. Here the sample spans about 2.4 million clones, roughly 93% being singletons. This sequence was found in a man younger than 35 in good health. Some clones in this sample may be carry-over from other donors' samples. V gene TRBV29-1 combines with J gene TRBJ1-2, with 10 bases lining up with TRBD1. Specimen: naive CD4+ T cells from PBMCs. As for subset: CD45RA+ positively selected. The CDR3 sequence: CSVTKTGTGELF. In DNA form, the CDR3 reads TGCAGCGTGACGAAGACCGGGACAGGGGAGCTCTTC.